A single sample is the source of the 4 T cell receptor beta chains below, sequenced in a study of blood T cell repertoires in COVID-19. Profiled with immunoSEQ multiplex PCR; TCRdb holds only in-frame clones, not every one. The data show more than 95,000 clones, with more than 70% seen just once and approximately 6.3% held by the top ten. What was sequenced was peripheral blood. The receptor source for this set is a man of 80 years or more with active or convalescent COVID-19.

The chain couples TRBV3-1 (or the pseudogene TRBV3-2) to TRBJ1-5; D is perhaps TRBD1 (6 bases). The V gene lost 6 bases and the J gene lost 5 bases, with 11 bases spanning the gap. The germline V gene encodes CDR1 LGHDT and CDR2 YNNKEL (reference sequence). CDR3 length equals 13 residues. CDR3 DNA: TGTGCCAGCAGTGGGACAAAAGATCAGCCCCAGCATTTT. This encodes CASSGTKDQPQHF.

The chain employs TRBV20-1 and TRBJ1-2; 7 bases match TRBD1. This CDR3 spans 12 amino acids. Germline CDR1 reads DFQATT; CDR2 reads SNEGSKA (reference sequence). J lost 6 bases, V lost 5 bases, and 6 bases had no gene match. The CDR3 loop reads CSAGGTVDGYTF. The CDR3 bases are TGCAGTGCTGGTGGGACAGTCGATGGCTACACCTTC.

This clone has just one count. The chain is built from TRBV9 and TRBJ1-3; D not certain. The CDR3 extends over 14 amino acids. In germline, CDR1 is SGDLS, CDR2 YYNGEE. V dropped 4 bases and J dropped 3 bases, with 11 bases sitting between them. The CDR3 loop reads CASSREDFGNTIYF. The CDR3 DNA is TGTGCCAGCAGCCGGGAGGACTTTGGAAACACCATATATTTT.

The chain joins TRBV9 to TRBJ1-3; D gene uncertain. Deletions cut 4 bases from V and 0 bases from J, with 14 bases between. Germline values: CDR1 SGDLS, CDR2 YYNGEE. The CDR3 has 16 residues. As DNA, the CDR3 is TGTGCCAGCAGCCCCCGAGACACCGCCTCTGGAAACACCATATATTTT. It is translated as CASSPRDTASGNTIYF.